This TCR beta chain was obtained from a study of cytomegalovirus exposure and HLA in healthy donors. Study outcomes and limitations: Presence/absence results assume similar sequencing depth per donor, which may not hold.

The CDR3 extends over 15 amino acids. CDR1 is SGHTA, CDR2 FQGNSA, per germline. J was trimmed by 1 base and V by 5 bases; bases with no gene match: 4. PCR employed 60 Vbeta and 13 Jbeta primers. Only in-frame clones appear in the TCRdb table, and some are missing; sequencing was by immunoSEQ multiplex PCR. The data contain roughly 100,000 clones, around 75% of them singletons. To note about this clone: Its antigen is still unknown.

The J gene is TRBJ2-1, the V gene TRBV7-2, with 8 bases lining up with TRBD1. The TCR sequence derives from a man under 40 in good health and CMV-seronegative. The material sequenced was PBMCs. The CDR3, as DNA: TGTGCCAGCAGCCTCGACAGGGGTTCCTACAATGAGCAGTTCTTC. Amino acids: CASSLDRGSYNEQFF.